The 20 T cell receptor beta chains below all came from one sample that was sequenced in a study of T cells in Graves' hyperthyroidism and ophthalmopathy. Amplification yielded TCR beta CDR3 regions, with RNA transcripts as the source. TCR CDR3 underwent first-round RT-PCR with the HTBI primer set. From the multiplex PCR reads, TCRdb called clonotypes with MiXCR, one entry per CDR3 protein. This sample yields 450,000 to 600,000 distinct CDR3 sequences, of which 20% are seen a single time; roughly 50% belongs to the top ten. The sample consisted of blood. The receptor source for this set is a man aged 35-49 years with Graves' ophthalmopathy.

CDR3 amino acids: CASRGSGQGDSPLHF. The CDR3 nucleotides read TGTGCCAGCAGAGGTTCGGGACAGGGCGATTCACCCCTCCACTTT. The V gene is TRBV28, the J gene TRBJ1-6, with 9 bases aligning to TRBD1. Germline V gene data show CDR1 as MDHEN and CDR2 as SYDVKM. V lost 6 bases to trimming and J lost 8 bases; unmatched junction nucleotides: 8. There are 15 residues in the CDR3.

V usage is TRBV28 and J usage is TRBJ2-4; 8 bases fit TRBD1. With V trimmed by 4 bases and J by 1 base, 12 bases remained unmatched. The CDR3 sequence is 18 residues long. CDR1 and CDR2 from the germline V gene are MDHEN and SYDVKM. CDR3 residues: CASSSPGQGGRAKNIQYF. CDR3 DNA sequence: TGTGCCAGCAGTTCCCCAGGACAGGGTGGAAGGGCCAAAAACATTCAGTACTTC. The full variable domain, completed using reference TRBV28 and TRBJ2-4, is DVKVTQSSRYLVKRTGEKVFLECVQDMDHENMFWYRQDPGLGLRLIYFSYDVKMKEKGDIPEGYSVSREKKERFSLILESASTNQTSMYLCASSSPGQGGRAKNIQYFGAGTRLSVL.

This clonotype came up once. The chain couples TRBV7-6 to TRBJ2-3; 9 nucleotides align to TRBD1. Per germline, CDR1 SGHVS and CDR2 FNYEAQ. V trimming: 1 base; J trimming: 2 bases; junction bases outside the gene matches: 7. The CDR3 sequence is 17 residues long. The CDR3 DNA sequence: TGTGCCAGCAGCTTAGATCCTGGGACAGGGCCCACAGATACGCAGTATTTT. This codes for CASSLDPGTGPTDTQYF. Filled out from reference TRBV7-6 and TRBJ2-3, the complete variable domain reads GAGVSQSPRYKVTKRGQDVALRCDPISGHVSLYWYRQALGQGPEFLTYFNYEAQQDKSGLPNDRFSAERPEGSISTLTIQRTEQRDSAMYRCASSLDPGTGPTDTQYFGPGTRLTVL.

In this sample, this clonotype turned up a few times. The chain links TRBV9 to TRBJ2-3, with 9 bases aligning to TRBD2. Germline CDR1 is SGDLS and CDR2 is YYNGEE. CDR3 length: 16 residues. The junction had 6 bases not matched to a gene; V was cut back by 0 bases and J by 4 bases. Here the CDR3 reads CASSVAAGGPSDTQYF. For the CDR3, the DNA is TGTGCCAGCAGCGTAGCTGCGGGAGGGCCATCAGATACGCAGTATTTT.

This clonotype has more than one count but fewer than ten. With a much larger clone just one base away, this may be a read error. This chain links TRBV12-3 or TRBV12-4 with TRBJ2-3, with D perhaps matching TRBD1 or TRBD2 (5 bases each). Between the trimmed V and J ends, which lost 6 bases and 0 bases, there was a span of 10 bases. This CDR3 comprises 14 residues. CDR3 region: CASSRGRSTDTQYF. CDR3 DNA sequence: TGTGCCAGCAGCCGGGGCAGGAGCACAGATACGCAGTATTTT.

V gene TRBV29-1 combines with J gene TRBJ2-5; D may be TRBD1 (5 bases). With 4 bases removed from V and 7 bases from J, the gap between germline ends came to 13 bases. The germline CDR1 and CDR2 sequences are SQVTM and ANQGSEA. The CDR3 extends over 12 amino acids. The CDR3 protein is CSVGQRFRTQYF. CDR3 coding DNA: TGCAGCGTTGGACAGCGTTTTAGGACCCAGTACTTC.

This clonotype came up many times. This chain links TRBV5-5 with TRBJ1-2, with D hard to call. The CDR3 is 18 residues long. From germline, CDR1 is SGHKS and CDR2 YYEKEE (reference sequence). V was clipped by 4 bases and J by 5 bases, with 27 bases between them. Written as DNA, the CDR3 is TGTGCCAGCAGCGCGGGTAATGGGCGTGGACCCACGTGGTATGGCTACACCTTC. Translated: CASSAGNGRGPTWYGYTF.

The chain links TRBV18 to TRBJ2-2; 15 bases fit TRBD2. The CDR3 extends over 19 amino acids. Germline CDR1 and CDR2: KGHSH and LQKENI. V dropped 2 bases and J dropped 2; count of bases not matched to a gene: 6. Here the CDR3 DNA reads TGTGCCAGCTCACCAAGTCGGACTAGCGGGGGGGCCAACACCGGGGAGCTGTTTTTT. Its translation is CASSPSRTSGGANTGELFF.

In its sample, this clonotype was seen once. This chain links TRBV5-1 with TRBJ1-6; D perhaps matches TRBD1 (6 bases). The V end lost 2 bases, the J end lost 6 bases, and 9 bases lay between the germline ends. This CDR3 is built from 14 residues. The V gene's germline CDR1 is SGHRS and CDR2 YFSETQ. In DNA form, the CDR3 reads TGCGCCAGCAGCTTACAGGGTGGTAATTCACCCCTCCACTTT. This gives the protein CASSLQGGNSPLHF.

This chain joins TRBV19 and TRBJ1-1; perhaps TRBD1 as D (6 bases). The CDR3 runs 14 residues. V lost 2 bases, J lost 5 bases, and 12 bases lay in between. Germline CDR1 reads LNHDA; CDR2 reads SQIVND (reference sequence). The CDR3 is CASSIKGEVTEAFF. In DNA form, the CDR3 reads TGTGCCAGTAGTATAAAGGGGGAGGTAACTGAAGCTTTCTTT.

J is TRBJ1-4 and V is TRBV9; D possibly corresponds to TRBD1 (6 bases). Per germline, CDR1 SGDLS and CDR2 YYNGEE. The germline V and J ends were trimmed by 3 bases and 7 bases, with 13 bases remaining between them. The CDR3 is 14 amino acids. The CDR3: CASSAGATSEKLFF. In DNA form, the CDR3 reads TGTGCCAGCAGCGCGGGGGCTACGAGTGAAAAACTGTTTTTT.

This clonotype was seen a few times. The chain has TRBV6-1 and TRBJ1-5, with D tentatively TRBD1 (6 bases). V shed 4 bases and J shed 0 bases, with 10 bases lying between them. Germline CDR1 MNHNS, CDR2 SASEGT. This CDR3 has 15 amino acids. This CDR3 is CASSVGTNSNQPQHF. The DNA of the CDR3 is TGTGCCAGCAGTGTCGGGACAAATAGCAATCAGCCCCAGCATTTT.

This clonotype was detected ten times or more. V and J are TRBV6-2 or TRBV6-3 and TRBJ2-7; weak D call: TRBD1 (6 bases). Germline V CDR1 and CDR2: MNHEY, SVGEGT. The ends were cut back, 5 bases at V and 0 bases at J, with 11 bases in the middle. The CDR3 sequence is 14 residues long. This CDR3 is CASSGTTSSYEQYF. The CDR3 region has the DNA TGTGCCAGCAGTGGGACAACCAGCTCCTACGAGCAGTACTTC.

The table lists this clonotype with many counts. The chain carries TRBV11-2 and TRBJ2-1; possibly TRBD1 for D (6 bases). Trimming pared 1 base from V and 3 bases from J, leaving 13 bases between. Germline V lookup: CDR1 SGHAT, CDR2 FQNNGV. The CDR3 loop spans 16 amino acids. CDR3 bases: TGTGCCAGCAGCTTAGGGGTGGGACATATCTACAATGAGCAGTTCTTC. Its protein is CASSLGVGHIYNEQFF.

V usage is TRBV6-1 and J usage is TRBJ1-2, with D possibly TRBD1 on 5 matching bases. The CDR3 length is 15 residues. The germline V gene has CDR1 MNHNS and CDR2 SASEGT. V was cut by 5 bases and J by 0 bases, with 13 bases left in between. CDR3 protein: CASSTGDPPNYGYTF. The DNA for the CDR3 is TGTGCCAGCAGTACCGGGGACCCTCCTAACTATGGCTACACCTTC.

About this clonotype: A read error may be the cause here, since a much bigger clone is one base away. This sequence joins TRBV3-1 and TRBJ1-2; D is ambiguous. There are 11 residues in the CDR3. V was cut by 9 bases and J by 1 base, with 6 bases left in between. Germline CDR1 and CDR2: LGHDT and YNNKEL (reference sequence). The CDR3 region has the DNA TGTGCCAGTATGAGTAACTATGGCTACACCTTC. Translated, it gives CASMSNYGYTF.

This clonotype was counted a few times. V is TRBV5-1 and J is TRBJ1-6; TRBD1 aligns across 7 bases. Trimming at V came to 1 base and at J to 7 bases, leaving 5 bases not matched to a gene. The CDR3 has 15 amino acids. From germline, CDR1 is SGHRS and CDR2 YFSETQ. The CDR3 DNA reads as TGCGCCAGCAGCTTGACAGGGGCGATGAATTCACCCCTCCACTTT. Amino acids: CASSLTGAMNSPLHF.

There are many counts of this clonotype. CDR3 nucleotides: TGTGCCAGCTCACCGACCGGGACAGGGGTCGCGTACACTGAAGCTTTCTTT. Its protein is CASSPTGTGVAYTEAFF. V gene TRBV18 combines with J gene TRBJ1-1; TRBD1 matches at 10 bases. The CDR3 covers 17 residues. Trimming cost V 3 bases and J 3 bases; bases outside gene matches: 10. Looked up from germline, CDR1 is KGHSH and CDR2 is LQKENI.

This clonotype has a handful of counts. The V call is TRBV19, the J call TRBJ2-2; 10 positions match TRBD2. V lost 3 bases, J lost 7 bases, and 8 bases stayed unmatched. This CDR3 is 16 amino acids long. From germline, CDR1 is LNHDA and CDR2 SQIVND (reference sequence). The chain's CDR3 is CASSMVLAGSGGELFF. The CDR3 DNA is TGTGCCAGTAGTATGGTACTAGCGGGGAGTGGCGGGGAGCTGTTTTTT.

The chain recombines TRBV5-5 with TRBJ1-1, with D possibly being TRBD1 (6 bases). This CDR3 has 14 amino acids. CDR1 and CDR2 (germline): SGHKS, YYEKEE (reference sequence). Between the trimmed V and J ends, which lost 6 bases and 0 bases, there was a span of 12 bases. The CDR3 DNA reads as TGTGCCAGCAACCAACAGGGAGTGAACACTGAAGCTTTCTTT. This translates into CASNQQGVNTEAFF.